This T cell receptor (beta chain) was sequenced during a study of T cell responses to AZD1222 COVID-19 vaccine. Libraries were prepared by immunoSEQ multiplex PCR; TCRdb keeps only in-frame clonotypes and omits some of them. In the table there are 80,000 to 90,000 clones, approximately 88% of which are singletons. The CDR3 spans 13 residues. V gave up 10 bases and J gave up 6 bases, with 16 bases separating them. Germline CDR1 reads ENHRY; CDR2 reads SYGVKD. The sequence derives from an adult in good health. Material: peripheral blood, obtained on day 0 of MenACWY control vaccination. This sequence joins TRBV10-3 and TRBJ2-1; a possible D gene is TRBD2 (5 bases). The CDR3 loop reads CATLRAGPNEQFF. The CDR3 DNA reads TGTGCCACCCTGAGGGCTGGGCCCAATGAGCAGTTCTTC.